These 3 T cell receptor beta chains were sequenced from one sample in a study of breast tumors, draining lymph nodes, adjacent tissues. MiXCR, applied by TCRdb to the multiplex PCR reads, yields one record per CDR3 protein. The table has approximately 170,000 distinct CDR3 sequences, around a third seen once. Samples came from axillary lymph nodes draining the breast cancer. Sequenced input: axillary lymph node tissue. The receptors originated from a female donor with breast cancer. Some clones in this sample may be carry-over from other donors' samples.

This chain links TRBV19 with TRBJ2-3; 9 nucleotides match TRBD2. Trimming cost V 4 bases and J 1 base; bases outside gene matches: 3. The CDR3 is 15 amino acids. Germline V lookup: CDR1 LNHDA, CDR2 SQIVND (reference sequence). Here the CDR3 DNA reads TGTGCCAGTAGTAGGGCGGGGGGGCGCACAGATACGCAGTATTTT. Its protein product is CASSRAGGRTDTQYF.

This clonotype showed up just a few times. J is TRBJ2-2 and V is TRBV6-2 or TRBV6-3, with 7 positions matching TRBD2. The CDR3 is 15 amino acids. Germline assignment: CDR1 MNHEY and CDR2 SVGEGT. V lost 6 bases and J lost 7; bases outside the gene matches: 11. The CDR3: CASSAPGRGDGELFF. The CDR3 DNA is TGTGCCAGCAGCGCGCCGGGACGGGGGGACGGGGAGCTGTTTTTT.

This clonotype has ten or more counts. The V gene is TRBV2, the J gene TRBJ2-7, with TRBD2 as a possible D gene (6 bases). This CDR3 has 15 residues. V was shortened by 6 bases and J by 2 bases, with 17 bases between the two germline ends. From germline, CDR1 is SNHLY and CDR2 FYNNEI. The CDR3 here is CASSAGLQLTYEQYF. The CDR3 region has the DNA TGTGCCAGCAGCGCAGGACTACAACTTACCTACGAGCAGTACTTC.